Shown below are 23 T cell receptor beta chains from a single sample sequenced in a study of cytomegalovirus exposure and HLA in healthy donors. 60 Vbeta and 13 Jbeta primers were used in PCR. Profiling relied on immunoSEQ multiplex PCR, and the TCRdb table lists in-frame clones only, not all of them. The top ten clones hold 4.7% of a sample with 150,000 to 200,000 clones, 70% to 75% of them seen once. The sequencing sample was made of PBMCs. These receptors were taken from a man in his late teens or twenties in good health and CMV-seropositive.

In its sample, this clone was seen a few times. The rearrangement uses TRBV7-2 and TRBJ2-7; 7 bases fit TRBD2. CDR1 is SGHTA, CDR2 FQGNSA, per germline. The ends lost 2 bases at V and 0 bases at J; junction bases unmatched: 4. The CDR3 runs to 15 residues. The CDR3 region is CASSLNGGFSYEQYV. DNA of the CDR3: TGTGCCAGCAGCTTAAACGGGGGGTTCTCCTACGAGCAGTACGTC.

The chain is built from TRBV7-8 and TRBJ1-5; D not certain. The CDR3 has 16 amino acids. Trimming shortened V by 2 bases and J by 3 bases, and 14 bases separated the two germline ends. CDR1 is SGHVS, CDR2 FQNEAQ, per germline. The DNA for the CDR3 is TGTGCCAGCAGCTTATCATCGCGTAGAGACAATCAGCCCCAGCATTTT. Protein: CASSLSSRRDNQPQHF.

This clone turned up a few times. The DNA for the CDR3 is TGTGCCAGCAGTTTTGAAGGGACTAGCGGGATCAATGAGCAGTTCTTC. Encoded protein: CASSFEGTSGINEQFF. The chain links TRBV27 to TRBJ2-1; TRBD2 aligns across 13 bases. This CDR3 comprises 16 residues. Germline trimming cut 3 bases from V and 6 bases from J; bases unmatched to any gene: 5. CDR1 is MNHEY and CDR2 is SMNVEV in the germline V gene (reference sequence).

This clone occurred once. V gene TRBV18 combines with J gene TRBJ2-3; 9 nucleotides match TRBD1. J gave up 5 bases and V 0 bases, and 6 bases lay outside the gene matches. The V gene's germline CDR1 is KGHSH and CDR2 LQKENI. The length of the CDR3 is 16 residues. CDR3 DNA: TGTGCCAGCTCACCACCGGTGGGACAGGGAAGAGATACGCAGTATTTT. This codes for CASSPPVGQGRDTQYF.

The V and J genes are TRBV9 and TRBJ1-1; D call uncertain. Per germline, CDR1 SGDLS and CDR2 YYNGEE. This CDR3 has 14 residues. The V end lost 0 bases, the J end lost 3 bases, and 9 bases lay between the germline ends. The CDR3 DNA reads TGTGCCAGCAGCGTAGGTTATAGTTACACTGAAGCTTTCTTT. This gives the protein CASSVGYSYTEAFF.

V is TRBV19 and J is TRBJ1-3; D is ambiguous. V was cut by 6 bases and J by 2 bases, with 11 bases left in between. Germline lookup yields CDR1 LNHDA and CDR2 SQIVND (reference sequence). This CDR3 is built from 14 residues. CDR3 residues: CASSPPRAGNTIYF. As DNA, the CDR3 is TGTGCCAGTAGCCCCCCGAGGGCTGGAAACACCATATATTTT.

V usage is TRBV5-1 and J usage is TRBJ2-1; possible D gene TRBD2, 5 bases. The V end lost 3 bases, the J end lost 8 bases, and 21 bases lay between the germline ends. Germline lookup yields CDR1 SGHRS and CDR2 YFSETQ. This CDR3 is 16 amino acids long. DNA of the CDR3: TGCGCCAGCAGCTCCGAGGGCCGTGTCGGTCTCGATGAGCAGTTCTTC. This encodes CASSSEGRVGLDEQFF.

J is TRBJ2-3 and V is TRBV2, with 7 bases that match TRBD2. Germline loops: CDR1 SNHLY, CDR2 FYNNEI. Germline trimming cut 10 bases from V and 2 bases from J; bases unmatched to any gene: 3. The CDR3 has 12 residues. CDR3 region: CATLAATDTQYF. CDR3 nucleotide sequence: TGTGCCACCCTAGCGGCCACAGATACGCAGTATTTT. The full variable domain, completed using reference TRBV2 and TRBJ2-3, is EPEVTQTPSHQVTQMGQEVILRCVPISNHLYFYWYRQILGQKVEFLVSFYNNEISEKSEIFDDQFSVERPDGSNFTLKIRSTKLEDSAMYFCATLAATDTQYFGPGTRLTVL.

The chain joins TRBV12-5 to TRBJ2-3; 10 positions agree with TRBD2. Germline V gene data show CDR1 as LGHNT and CDR2 as FRNRAP. The V gene end was trimmed by 6 bases and the J gene end by 0 bases; junction bases not matched to a gene: 9. This CDR3 contains 17 residues. The CDR3 region is CASGLAGRDPSTDTQYF. Here the CDR3 DNA reads TGTGCTAGTGGACTAGCGGGACGAGATCCTAGCACAGATACGCAGTATTTT. Variable domain in full (rest from reference TRBV12-5 and TRBJ2-3): DARVTQTPRHKVTEMGQEVTMRCQPILGHNTVFWYRQTMMQGLELLAYFRNRAPLDDSGMPKDRFSAEMPDATLATLKIQPSEPRDSAVYFCASGLAGRDPSTDTQYFGPGTRLTVL.

The gene calls are TRBV2 and TRBJ2-5, with D unclear. Trimming shortened V by 6 bases and J by 6 bases, and 8 bases separated the two germline ends. From germline, CDR1 is SNHLY and CDR2 FYNNEI. This CDR3 comprises 11 residues. CDR3 in amino acids: CASRAAQTQYF. CDR3 coding DNA: TGTGCCAGCAGAGCTGCCCAGACCCAGTACTTC.

The chain has TRBV15 and TRBJ1-5; no reliable D call. V was cut by 6 bases and J by 4 bases, with 7 bases left in between. CDR1 is LNHNV and CDR2 is YYDKDF in the germline V gene (reference sequence). CDR3 size: 12 residues. The CDR3 loop is CATRNSNQPQHF. In DNA form, the CDR3 reads TGTGCCACCAGAAACTCTAATCAGCCCCAGCATTTT.

This clone was seen just once. The rearrangement links TRBV5-1 to TRBJ1-1, with D possibly matching TRBD1 (5 bases). Germline assignment: CDR1 SGHRS and CDR2 YFSETQ. V was clipped by 3 bases and J by 1 base, with 10 bases between them. The CDR3 consists of 14 residues. CDR3 sequence (DNA): TGCGCCAGCAGCTCCGGTGGGGCGAACACTGAAGCTTTCTTT. It specifies CASSSGGANTEAFF.

The chain uses TRBV7-2 and TRBJ2-1; TRBD1 aligns across 11 bases. The CDR3 has 16 residues. CDR1 is SGHTA, CDR2 FQGNSA, per germline. After removal of 4 bases from V and 6 bases from J, the junction contained 8 bases not matched to a gene. The CDR3 is CASSYGRTGGFNEQFF. CDR3 sequence (DNA): TGTGCCAGCAGCTACGGGAGGACAGGGGGCTTCAATGAGCAGTTCTTC.

This chain uses TRBV21-1 with TRBJ2-7; the table names TRBD1, a call not compared with the DNA. TRBV21-1 is deemed a pseudogene. There are 15 residues in the CDR3. The CDR3 DNA follows: TGTGCCAGCAGCTCAAGAGGGCAGGGGAGCTACGAGCAGTACGTC. Translation gives CASSSRGQGSYEQYV.

V gene TRBV6-1 combines with J gene TRBJ1-1; the D gene is possibly TRBD1 (5 bases). CDR1 is MNHNS, CDR2 SASEGT, per germline. Trimming cost V 8 bases and J 4 bases, with 17 bases left between them. This CDR3 contains 14 residues. CDR3 in DNA: TGTGCCAGCCTACTCAGGGATTTTGGCACTGAAGCTTTCTTT. This translates into CASLLRDFGTEAFF.

This clone was seen more than once but under ten times. V is TRBV5-1 and J is TRBJ1-1, with D perhaps TRBD1 (6 bases). Trimming took off 4 bases at V and 7 bases at J, with 17 bases between the two ends. This CDR3 contains 14 residues. In germline, CDR1 is SGHRS, CDR2 YFSETQ. CDR3 sequence: CASSLQGHEGEAFF. The CDR3, as DNA: TGCGCCAGCAGCCTGCAGGGGCATGAGGGTGAAGCTTTCTTT.

This chain joins TRBV27 and TRBJ1-2; 8 bases match TRBD1. CDR1 and CDR2 from the germline V gene are MNHEY and SMNVEV (reference sequence). The CDR3 contains 15 residues. The V gene end was trimmed by 1 base and the J gene end by 8 bases; junction bases not matched to a gene: 9. The CDR3 region is CASSLFPDRGLGYTF. In DNA form, the CDR3 reads TGTGCCAGCAGTTTATTTCCCGACAGGGGATTAGGCTACACCTTC.

The chain uses TRBV6-1 and TRBJ1-1; 8 positions agree with TRBD1. The junction had 9 bases not matched to a gene; V was cut back by 5 bases and J by 7 bases. Germline V gene lookup returns CDR1 MNHNS and CDR2 SASEGT. The CDR3 is 14 amino acids. DNA for the CDR3: TGTGCCAGCAGTTATGACAGGGGCGAGGGTGAAGCTTTCTTT. As protein: CASSYDRGEGEAFF.

This clone was recorded once. The genes are TRBV6-1 and TRBJ2-1; 10 bases fit TRBD2. The germline CDR1 and CDR2 sequences are MNHNS and SASEGT. V dropped 5 bases and J dropped 4; count of bases not matched to a gene: 5. The CDR3 loop spans 15 amino acids. The CDR3, as DNA: TGTGCCAGCAGTTGGACTAGCGGAACTTACAATGAGCAGTTCTTC. Protein sequence: CASSWTSGTYNEQFF.

This chain uses TRBV5-1 with TRBJ2-3; the match to TRBD2 covers 8 bases. Germline CDR1 is SGHRS and CDR2 is YFSETQ. CDR3 size: 13 residues. Trimming removed 5 bases from V and 2 bases from J; junction bases left unmatched: 1. The CDR3 loop is CASRTSDTDTQYF. The CDR3 DNA reads as TGCGCCAGCAGGACTAGCGACACAGATACGCAGTATTTT.

This chain connects TRBV7-2 to TRBJ1-1, with D unclear. This CDR3 is built from 13 residues. The germline gives CDR1 SGHTA, CDR2 FQGNSA. V gave up 6 bases and J gave up 4 bases, with 12 bases separating them. The CDR3 sequence is CASSSTAGTEAFF. For the CDR3, the DNA is TGTGCCAGCAGTTCAACCGCGGGCACTGAAGCTTTCTTT.

This chain links TRBV18 with TRBJ1-1, with D possibly TRBD1 on 5 matching bases. The CDR3 has 14 amino acids. The V end was cut by 8 bases, the J end by 1 base, with 14 bases between. Germline V gives CDR1 KGHSH, CDR2 LQKENI. DNA for the CDR3: TGTGCCAGCCACCGGGGGGGTGAGAACACTGAAGCTTTCTTT. It codes for CASHRGGENTEAFF.

The V and J genes are TRBV11-2 and TRBJ2-1, with D tentatively TRBD2 (6 bases). The CDR3 length is 16 residues. The ends were cut back, 8 bases at V and 1 base at J, with 18 bases in the middle. Per germline, CDR1 SGHAT and CDR2 FQNNGV. CDR3 amino acids: CASGRVGTQSYNEQFF. The CDR3 nucleotides read TGTGCCAGCGGACGGGTCGGGACTCAATCCTACAATGAGCAGTTCTTC. The whole variable domain, filled in from reference TRBV11-2 and TRBJ2-1, reads EAGVAQSPRYKIIEKRQSVAFWCNPISGHATLYWYQQILGQGPKLLIQFQNNGVVDDSQLPKDRFSAERLKGVDSTLKIQPAKLEDSAVYLCASGRVGTQSYNEQFFGPGTRLTVL.